These 19 T cell receptor beta chains were all obtained from the same sample, sequenced in a study of human T cells and chemical hapten exposure. This sample's time point: patch test 3, about 24 weeks after DPC sensitization. Treatment meaning: therapeutic diphenylcyclopropenone sensitization with weekly scalp DPC. TCRdb re-derived calls from the RACE reads in MiXCR, one entry per CDR3 protein. The sample includes 150,000 to 200,000 distinct CDR3 sequences, around 23% of them seen just once. The sequencing used whole blood, collected in connection with sensitization to the hapten diphenylcyclopropenone (DPC). All receptors come from a woman aged 40-49 years with alopecia areata. Some clones in this sample may be carry-over from other donors' samples.

This clonotype was recorded a few times. The chain uses TRBV27 and TRBJ1-6; D is unclear. Trimming removed 6 bases from V and 6 bases from J, with 18 bases in between. This CDR3 has 16 amino acids. In germline, CDR1 is MNHEY, CDR2 SMNVEV (reference sequence). CDR3 residues: CASRITGRWGNSPLHF. CDR3 bases: TGTGCCAGCAGAATAACGGGTCGATGGGGTAATTCACCCCTCCACTTT.

The rearrangement links TRBV7-2 to TRBJ2-5; D ambiguous. With 2 bases removed from V and 1 base from J, the gap between germline ends came to 8 bases. This CDR3 has 14 amino acids. Germline loops: CDR1 SGHTA, CDR2 FQGNSA. The chain's CDR3 is CASSLQHSQETQYF. CDR3 DNA sequence: TGTGCCAGCAGCTTACAGCACAGCCAAGAGACCCAGTACTTC.

This clonotype has only a few counts. V is TRBV4-3 and J is TRBJ2-6; TRBD2 aligns across 11 bases. The CDR3 extends over 19 amino acids. V was pared by 1 base and J by 0 bases, with 5 bases of the junction left unmatched. The germline gives CDR1 LGHNA, CDR2 YSLEER. The CDR3 region has the DNA TGCGCCAGCAGCCAAGGCGTACTAGCGGGGGTCTCTGGGGCCAACGTCCTGACTTTC. It encodes CASSQGVLAGVSGANVLTF.

This clonotype was recorded a few times. The chain carries TRBV20-1 and TRBJ1-1, with unresolved D. The CDR3 is 13 residues long. Deletions cut 1 base from V and 0 bases from J, with 6 bases between. Germline values: CDR1 DFQATT, CDR2 SNEGSKA (reference sequence). The CDR3 nucleotides read TGCAGTGCTAGAGGGTCCATGAACACTGAAGCTTTCTTT. As protein: CSARGSMNTEAFF.

The CDR3: CASSLLGLAGDEQYF. DNA for the CDR3: TGCGCCAGCAGCTTGCTAGGGCTAGCGGGAGACGAGCAGTACTTC. V usage is TRBV5-1 and J usage is TRBJ2-7, with TRBD2 matching over 10 bases. This CDR3 spans 15 amino acids. Losses at the gene ends were 1 base for V and 5 bases for J; bases not matched to a gene: 6. Germline lookup yields CDR1 SGHRS and CDR2 YFSETQ.

The chain recombines TRBV4-3 with TRBJ2-1; TRBD2 might be the D (5 bases). V lost 0 bases to trimming and J lost 10 bases, with 22 bases between them. CDR1 LGHNA and CDR2 YSLEER come from the germline V gene. This CDR3 is built from 17 residues. This CDR3 reads CASSQDRAWGSDQEQFF. DNA of the CDR3: TGCGCCAGCAGCCAAGATAGGGCCTGGGGTAGCGATCAGGAGCAGTTCTTC.

V gene TRBV11-2 combines with J gene TRBJ1-3; D ambiguous. Between the trimmed V and J ends, which lost 5 bases and 7 bases, there was a span of 12 bases. The germline V gene has CDR1 SGHAT and CDR2 FQNNGV. The CDR3 runs 13 residues. CDR3 DNA sequence: TGTGCCAGCAGCCCCACCACGGGGAACACCATATATTTT. Its translation: CASSPTTGNTIYF.

The chain joins TRBV7-9 to TRBJ2-7; unclear D gene. This CDR3 region has 14 residues. V lost 2 bases and J lost 6, with 14 bases in between. Germline CDR1 and CDR2: SEHNR and FQNEAQ (reference sequence). The CDR3 DNA sequence: TGTGCCAGCAGCTTATGGCCAGAGGTACCCGAGCAGTACTTC. It yields the protein CASSLWPEVPEQYF. Looking up the rest from reference TRBV7-9 and TRBJ2-7 gives the full variable domain: DTGVSQNPRHKITKRGQNVTFRCDPISEHNRLYWYRQTLGQGPEFLTYFQNEAQLEKSRLLSDRFSAERPKGSFSTLEIQRTEQGDSAMYLCASSLWPEVPEQYFGPGTRLTVT.

This chain links TRBV20-1 with TRBJ2-3; TRBD2 agrees at 9 bases. The germline V gene encodes CDR1 DFQATT and CDR2 SNEGSKA (reference sequence). V was clipped by 4 bases and J by 0 bases; unmatched bases: 2. The CDR3 has 14 residues. The CDR3 sequence: CSATGTSSTDTQYF. CDR3 DNA: TGCAGTGCTACCGGGACTAGCAGCACAGATACGCAGTATTTT.

This chain joins TRBV4-2 and TRBJ2-7, with TRBD1 matching over 7 bases. This CDR3 contains 15 residues. V gave up 0 bases and J gave up 3 bases; unmatched junction bases: 5. Germline CDR1 LGHNA, CDR2 YNFKEQ. This CDR3 is CASSQERDSHYEQYF. The CDR3 nucleotides are TGTGCCAGCAGCCAAGAACGGGACAGCCACTACGAGCAGTACTTC.

The chain has TRBV4-2 and TRBJ2-3; 8 bases line up with TRBD2. From germline, CDR1 is LGHNA and CDR2 YNFKEQ. The CDR3 is made up of 17 amino acids. The V segment lost 0 bases and the J segment 2 bases; nucleotides outside the gene matches: 7. CDR3 sequence: CASSQDRAGGYTDTQYF. CDR3 sequence (DNA): TGTGCCAGCAGCCAAGATCGGGCGGGGGGCTACACAGATACGCAGTATTTT.

This clonotype has more than one count but fewer than ten. The CDR3 region is CASSADVSSGANVLTF. CDR3 sequence (DNA): TGTGCCAGCAGTGCGGACGTTAGCTCTGGGGCCAACGTCCTGACTTTC. This rearrangement joins TRBV25-1 to TRBJ2-6; D call uncertain. Germline CDR1 reads MGHDK; CDR2 reads SYGVNS. Between the trimmed V and J ends, which lost 4 bases and 0 bases, there was a span of 10 bases. The CDR3 covers 16 residues.

This chain joins TRBV7-2 and TRBJ1-4, with TRBD1 matching 8 bases. CDR1 is SGHTA and CDR2 is FQGNSA in the germline V gene. V dropped 5 bases and J dropped 10; count of bases not matched to a gene: 12. The CDR3 contains 15 residues. In nucleotides, the CDR3 is TGTGCCAGCAGCCACATTGGACAGGGAAGGGGAAAACTGTTTTTT. Amino acids: CASSHIGQGRGKLFF.

A note on this clonotype: One junction end does not reproduce the germline sequence, and a read error may be involved. The chain couples TRBV12-3 or TRBV12-4 to TRBJ2-7; 12 positions agree with TRBD2. This CDR3 is 13 amino acids long. The CDR3 sequence is CASSLVRLAGVNF. CDR3 DNA sequence: TGTGCCAGCAGTTTAGTCCGACTAGCGGGAGTGAACTTC.

This clonotype appeared a few times. The V gene is TRBV20-1, the J gene TRBJ2-2, with D hard to call. V was cut by 4 bases and J by 1 base, with 4 bases left in between. Germline V CDR1 and CDR2: DFQATT, SNEGSKA (reference sequence). This CDR3 has 12 amino acids. CDR3 amino acids: CSATRNTGELFF. The CDR3 bases are TGCAGTGCTACCAGGAACACCGGGGAGCTGTTTTTT.

J is TRBJ2-3 and V is TRBV10-3; maybe TRBD2 (7 bases). CDR1 and CDR2 from the germline V gene are ENHRY and SYGVKD. The CDR3 length is 15 residues. V dropped 4 bases and J dropped 0 bases, with 11 bases sitting between them. The CDR3 bases are TGTGCCATCAGTGTGGCGGGGGCTAGCACAGATACGCAGTATTTT. It translates to CAISVAGASTDTQYF.

V usage is TRBV6-5 and J usage is TRBJ2-2, with 8 bases fitting TRBD2. V lost 5 bases and J lost 5; bases outside the gene matches: 7. The CDR3 has 15 amino acids. Germline V gene lookup returns CDR1 MNHEY and CDR2 SVGAGI. CDR3 nucleotide sequence: TGTGCCAGCAGTATTGACGGGAGGGGAACCGGGGAGCTGTTTTTT. This codes for CASSIDGRGTGELFF.

The CDR3 coding sequence is TGCAGTGCTCTTGATATAGACAGGGTCTACGAGCAGTACTTC. Its protein product is CSALDIDRVYEQYF. V usage is TRBV20-1 and J usage is TRBJ2-7, with 7 bases matching TRBD1. Germline V gene sequence: CDR1 DFQATT, CDR2 SNEGSKA (reference sequence). The CDR3 length is 14 residues. V trimming: 5 bases; J trimming: 3 bases; junction bases outside the gene matches: 10.

This chain connects TRBV6-1 to TRBJ2-7, with D maybe TRBD2 (6 bases). The CDR3 loop spans 12 amino acids. Per germline, CDR1 MNHNS and CDR2 SASEGT. V was trimmed by 2 bases and J by 9 bases, leaving 11 bases between them. The CDR3 region is CASSESGGAQYF. In DNA, the CDR3 is TGTGCCAGCAGTGAATCTGGCGGGGCGCAGTACTTC.